This TCR beta chain was retrieved from a study of a mutant IDH1 vaccine in newly diagnosed glioma. The CDR3 is 15 amino acids. V was clipped by 0 bases and J by 3 bases, with 12 bases between them. The germline CDR1 and CDR2 sequences are SGHRS and YFSETQ. This sample's time point: week 5, during vaccination. Doses comprised 300 ug of mutant IDH1 20-mer peptide each, plus topical imiquimod. Note on this clone: Its specificity is unknown.

The assay was immunoSEQ multiplex PCR, and TCRdb's table has in-frame clones only and misses some. The sample has 45,000 to 60,000 clones; over 75% are singletons. This receptor was taken from a man aged 45-60 years with glioma. This chain links TRBV5-1 with TRBJ1-2, with D possibly matching TRBD1 (5 bases). The starting material was PBMCs, obtained from a glioma patient whose treatment included an IDH1 peptide vaccine. CDR3 sequence (DNA): TGCGCCAGCAGCTTGGAACCCGGGACTTACTATGGCTACACCTTC. Translation: CASSLEPGTYYGYTF.